This entry is about one TCR beta chain. Reanalyzing the 5' RACE reads, TCRdb keeps one entry per CDR3 protein, without DNA. The sample has some 200,000 distinct CDR3 sequences, and its top ten clones hold approximately 1.5%. This record comes from a study of monozygotic twins with inflammatory bowel disease. The CDR3 has 13 amino acids. Germline V lookup: CDR1 SQVTM, CDR2 ANQGSEA. The sample comprised blood. The TCR sequence derives from a human donor with ulcerative colitis or Crohn's disease, or a healthy co-twin of an affected twin (not recorded which). The J gene is TRBJ1-4, the V gene TRBV29-1. The chain's CDR3 is CSVEGSENEKLFF.